This T cell receptor (beta chain) was recorded in a study of blood T cell repertoires in COVID-19. For the study at large: The United States, Italy and Spain were the sources of the acute and convalescent COVID-19 samples. From T cells, B-cell-depleted T cells, or PBMCs came the material, which was cDNA or gDNA.

V was pared by 8 bases and J by 8 bases, with 5 bases of the junction left unmatched. Germline lookup yields CDR1 SGHTA and CDR2 FQGNSA. The CDR3 extends over 12 amino acids. Produced via immunoSEQ multiplex PCR; TCRdb's table is partial and in-frame only. This sample yields under 200,000 clones, of which roughly 93% are seen a single time; roughly 2.3% belongs to the top ten. The V and J genes are TRBV7-2 and TRBJ2-3; 9 positions match TRBD2. The sequence was obtained from a man aged 18 to 30 with acute or convalescent COVID-19. Sequencing input: peripheral blood. CDR3 amino acids: CASAGGLITQYF. The CDR3 bases are TGTGCCAGCGCGGGGGGGCTGATTACGCAGTATTTT.